This TCR beta chain was retrieved from a study of tissue T cells after allogeneic stem cell transplantation. Study-level findings and limits: Motif-based clustering found tissue-specific repertoire signatures shared across patients, though few clones were shared. Blood and spleen captured only part of the tissue TCR repertoire.

The time point is: mouse harvest day 7 after allogeneic transplant. Mouse grafts combined 10^7 T-cell-depleted bone marrow cells with 10^6 splenic CD5+ T cells. Mice had MHC-mismatched B6 into BALB/c GVHD, sampled day 7 or 14. This clone has a handful of counts. Antigen: not known. Genes and germline are mouse. The DNA ends 1 residue before the CDR3 does, and the rest of the CDR3 is filled in from the germline J gene. Trimming cost V 3 bases and J 1 base; bases outside gene matches: 2. Germline V lookup: CDR1 LGHNA, CDR2 YNLKQL (reference sequence). The CDR3 contains 14 residues. Sequencing was performed with immunoSEQ multiplex PCR; in TCRdb, only in-frame clones are kept and a portion is missing. The data contain thousands of clones, roughly half of them seen just once; the ten biggest clones take up roughly 8.1%.

This receptor was taken from a female BALB/c mouse given C57BL/6 T cells with graft-versus-host disease after an allogeneic hematopoietic cell transplant. The sequenced sample consisted of lymph node tissue. The chain recombines TRBV5 with TRBJ1-1, with TRBD1 identical over 7 bases. This CDR3 reads CASSHRQGNTEVFF. The sequenced part of the CDR3 DNA is TGTGCCAGCAGCCATCGACAGGGGAACACAGAAGTCTTC.